This entry describes one TCR beta chain. Tissue processing of the graft released intraepithelial and lamina propria lymphocytes from it. This specimen belongs to a study of graft-versus-host responses after intestinal transplantation. Measured with immunoSEQ multiplex PCR; TCRdb has only the in-frame clones, and not every one. The sample lists roughly 8,400 clones; roughly 70% were seen once. Germline CDR1 reads SEHNR; CDR2 reads FQNEAQ (reference sequence). Trimming cost V 2 bases and J 1 base, with 5 bases left between them. This CDR3 contains 13 residues. Sequences were derived from ileum tissue, sampled 494 days after intestinal transplant. The clonotype originates from a human patient who received an intestinal transplant, so some T cells may come from the graft donor. The chain carries TRBV7-9 and TRBJ1-1, with D maybe TRBD1 (5 bases). In DNA, the CDR3 is TGTGCCAGCAGCTTACAGGGGAACACTGAAGCTTTCTTT. Encoded protein: CASSLQGNTEAFF.